The present entry profiles one TCR beta chain with its context. What it recognizes is unknown. This entry is derived from a study of post-analysis software for immune sequencing data. Across the whole study: Relapsing-remitting, secondary progressive and progressive-relapsing forms made up the multiple sclerosis disease courses.

Study-wide points: Patients had higher frequencies than controls of roughly five TRBV segments, including TRBV5-6, TRBV5-1 and TRBV20-1. Pronounced co-clustering by F measure was evident among identically batched samples. Controls showed significantly higher normalized Chao1 diversity than did multiple sclerosis patients.

TCR beta cDNA libraries had unique molecular identifiers. T cells, about 0.95 to 11 million of them, yielded 500,000 or so cDNA molecules. Each CDR3 protein is one row after TCRdb ran MiXCR on the PCR reads. The sample includes hundreds of thousands of distinct CDR3 sequences, roughly 50% seen only once; the top ten take about 4.8%. Trimming shortened V by 5 bases and J by 11 bases, and 27 bases separated the two germline ends. The germline V gene encodes CDR1 SEHNR and CDR2 FQNEAQ (reference sequence). CDR3 size: 16 residues. The source material was blood. This clonotype originated in a girl aged 10-17 years with multiple sclerosis. The rearrangement uses TRBV7-9 and TRBJ2-5; no reliable D call. This CDR3 is CASSPPPVVGYNEQYF. Here the CDR3 DNA reads TGTGCCAGCAGCCCCCCACCCGTAGTAGGTTACAATGAGCAGTACTTC.